This TCR beta chain was identified in a study of T cell responses to AZD1222 COVID-19 vaccine. Study-level points and caveats: Repertoire sampling occurred only after the peak T cell response. Most donors were white British, females outnumbered males, and clonal diversity was possibly underestimated.

With regard to this clone: Its antigen is currently unknown.

Method: immunoSEQ multiplex PCR; TCRdb's copy keeps in-frame clones and lacks some. The table has about 130,000 clones, 75% to 90% seen once; the top ten hold about 6%. The ends lost 6 bases at V and 6 bases at J; junction bases unmatched: 3. This CDR3 has 13 residues. The germline CDR1 and CDR2 sequences are MNHEY and SVGAGI. This receptor was obtained from an adult in good health. The sequencing used peripheral blood, collected on day 0 of AZD1222 vaccination. This chain connects TRBV6-5 to TRBJ2-7; TRBD2 agrees at 12 bases. The CDR3 bases are TGTGCCAGCAGGGCGGGACTAGCGGGCGAGCAGTACTTC. Translating gives CASRAGLAGEQYF.